This T cell receptor beta chain comes out of a study of blood T cell repertoires in COVID-19. Trimming removed 4 bases from V and 10 bases from J; junction bases left unmatched: 10. This CDR3 has 16 residues. Germline V CDR1 and CDR2: SGHDN, FVKESK. Method: immunoSEQ multiplex PCR; TCRdb's copy keeps in-frame clones and lacks some. The profile shows 250,000 to 350,000 clones, 85% to 90% of them singletons. The J gene is TRBJ1-6, the V gene TRBV14; TRBD1 matches at 10 bases. This clonotype originated in a woman in her forties or fifties with COVID-19, enrolled during active disease. Material: peripheral blood. CDR3 protein: CASSLRTGGPWSPLHF. CDR3 bases: TGTGCCAGCAGCCTAAGGACAGGGGGGCCATGGTCACCCCTCCACTTT.